At least ten counts were recorded for the clone carrying this T cell receptor (beta chain). Its cognate antigen is unknown. The sample comes from a study of Graves' ophthalmopathy and Graves' hyperthyroidism. Findings and limits, study-wide: Blood also carried most expanded thyroid clonotypes exceeding 0.001 frequency. A classifier, a 13-signature model, separated ophthalmopathy from stable hyperthyroidism with approximately 88% sensitivity and roughly 80% specificity.

The CDR3 runs to 15 residues. CDR1 and CDR2 (germline): MNHEY, SVGEGT. V was clipped by 5 bases and J by 0 bases, with 8 bases between them. Beta-chain TCR CDR3 regions were amplified from RNA transcripts. First-round RT-PCR with HTBI primers preceded a second-round multiplex PCR. TCRdb re-analysed the multiplex PCR reads in MiXCR, keeping a single row per CDR3 protein. Seen here are about 400,000 distinct CDR3 sequences, about a sixth observed once, and the top ten hold about 1.6%. The PBMCs were taken from around 10 ml of fresh peripheral blood. The chain recombines TRBV6-2 or TRBV6-3 with TRBJ1-6; tentative D call: TRBD1 (5 bases). The receptor was isolated from a woman aged 18-29 years with Graves' ophthalmopathy. Sequencing was carried out using peripheral blood. The CDR3 spells CASSTDSSYNSPLHF. Written as DNA, the CDR3 is TGTGCCAGCAGTACTGACAGCTCCTATAATTCACCCCTCCACTTT.